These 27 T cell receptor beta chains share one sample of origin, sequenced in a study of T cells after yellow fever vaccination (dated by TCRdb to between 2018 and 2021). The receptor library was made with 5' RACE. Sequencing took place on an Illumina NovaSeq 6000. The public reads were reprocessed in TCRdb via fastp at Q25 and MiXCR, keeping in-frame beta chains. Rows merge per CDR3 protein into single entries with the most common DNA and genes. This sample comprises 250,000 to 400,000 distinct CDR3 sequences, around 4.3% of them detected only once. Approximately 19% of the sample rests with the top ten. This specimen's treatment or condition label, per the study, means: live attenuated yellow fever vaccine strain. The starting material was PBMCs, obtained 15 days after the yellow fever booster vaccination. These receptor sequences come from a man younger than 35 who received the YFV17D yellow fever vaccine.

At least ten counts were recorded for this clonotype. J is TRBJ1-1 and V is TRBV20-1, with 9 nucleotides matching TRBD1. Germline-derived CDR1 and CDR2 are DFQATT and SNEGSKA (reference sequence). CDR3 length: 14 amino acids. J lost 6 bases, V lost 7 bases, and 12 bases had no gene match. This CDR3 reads CSVKRPQGASEAFF. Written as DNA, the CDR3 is TGCAGTGTCAAACGCCCACAGGGGGCTTCTGAAGCTTTCTTT.

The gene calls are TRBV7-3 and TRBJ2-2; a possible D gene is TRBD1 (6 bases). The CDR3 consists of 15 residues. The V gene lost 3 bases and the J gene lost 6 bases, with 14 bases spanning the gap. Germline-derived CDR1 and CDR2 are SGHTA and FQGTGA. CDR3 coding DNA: TGTGCCAGCAGCTTTCTGTCCAGGGGCCCCGGGGAGCTGTTTTTT. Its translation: CASSFLSRGPGELFF.

CDR3: CASSDGANVLTF. In nucleotides, the CDR3 is TGTGCCAGCAGTGATGGGGCCAACGTCCTGACTTTC. The chain combines TRBV2 with TRBJ2-6; D ambiguous. The CDR3 is 12 residues long. The V gene lost 3 bases and the J gene lost 3 bases, with 0 bases spanning the gap. Germline V gives CDR1 SNHLY, CDR2 FYNNEI. The variable domain in full, with the rest retrieved from reference TRBV2 and TRBJ2-6, is EPEVTQTPSHQVTQMGQEVILRCVPISNHLYFYWYRQILGQKVEFLVSFYNNEISEKSEIFDDQFSVERPDGSNFTLKIRSTKLEDSAMYFCASSDGANVLTFGAGSRLTVL.

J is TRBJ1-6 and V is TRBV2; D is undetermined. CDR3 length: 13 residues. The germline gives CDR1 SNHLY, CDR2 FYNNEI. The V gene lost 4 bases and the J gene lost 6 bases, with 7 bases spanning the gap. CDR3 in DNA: TGTGCCAGCAGTGGGGGTCCTAATTCACCCCTCCACTTT. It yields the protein CASSGGPNSPLHF.

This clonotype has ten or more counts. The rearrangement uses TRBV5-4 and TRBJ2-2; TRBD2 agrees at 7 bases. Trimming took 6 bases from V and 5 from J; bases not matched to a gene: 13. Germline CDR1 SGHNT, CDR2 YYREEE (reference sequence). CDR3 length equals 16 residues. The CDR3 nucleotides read TGTGCCAGCACCCGTACGGGGGGAGCTCGAACCGGGGAGCTGTTTTTT. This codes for CASTRTGGARTGELFF.

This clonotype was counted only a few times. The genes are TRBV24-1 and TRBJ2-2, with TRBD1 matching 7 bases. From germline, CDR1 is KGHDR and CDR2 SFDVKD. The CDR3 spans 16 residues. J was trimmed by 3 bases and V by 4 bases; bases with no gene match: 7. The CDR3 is CATSDPKRGHTGELFF. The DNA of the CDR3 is TGTGCCACCAGTGACCCGAAGAGGGGGCACACCGGGGAGCTGTTTTTT.

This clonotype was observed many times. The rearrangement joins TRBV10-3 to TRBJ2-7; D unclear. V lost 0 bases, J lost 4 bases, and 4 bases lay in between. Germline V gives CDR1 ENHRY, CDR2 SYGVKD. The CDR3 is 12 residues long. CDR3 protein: CAISESSYEQYF. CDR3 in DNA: TGTGCCATCAGTGAGTCCTCATACGAGCAGTACTTC.

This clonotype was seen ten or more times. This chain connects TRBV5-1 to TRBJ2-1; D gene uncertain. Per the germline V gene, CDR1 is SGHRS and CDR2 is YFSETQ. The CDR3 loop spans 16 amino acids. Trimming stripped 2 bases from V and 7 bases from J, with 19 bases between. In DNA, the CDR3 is TGCGCCAGCAGCTTACCCAGATCAAGTGGTGGGAATGAGCAGTTCTTC. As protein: CASSLPRSSGGNEQFF.

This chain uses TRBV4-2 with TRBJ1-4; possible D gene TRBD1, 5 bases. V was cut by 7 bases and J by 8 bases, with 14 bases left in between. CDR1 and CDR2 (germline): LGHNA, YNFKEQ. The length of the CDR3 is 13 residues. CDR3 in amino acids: CASTRAWGEKLFF. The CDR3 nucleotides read TGTGCCAGCACCCGGGCCTGGGGGGAAAAACTGTTTTTT.

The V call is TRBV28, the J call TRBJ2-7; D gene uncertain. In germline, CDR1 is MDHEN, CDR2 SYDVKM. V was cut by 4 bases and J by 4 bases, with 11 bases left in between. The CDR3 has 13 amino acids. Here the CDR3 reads CASSSGALYEQYV. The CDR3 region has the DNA TGTGCCAGCAGTTCTGGAGCACTATACGAGCAGTACGTC.

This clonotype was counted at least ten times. The CDR3 coding sequence is TGTGCCAGCAGCCCCGGGACCGAGGCCTACGAGCAGTACTTC. Its translation: CASSPGTEAYEQYF. The rearrangement links TRBV7-9 to TRBJ2-7; D is tentatively TRBD1 or TRBD2 (5 bases each). V was trimmed by 5 bases and J by 2 bases, leaving 13 bases between them. In germline, CDR1 is SEHNR, CDR2 FQNEAQ (reference sequence). This CDR3 contains 14 residues.

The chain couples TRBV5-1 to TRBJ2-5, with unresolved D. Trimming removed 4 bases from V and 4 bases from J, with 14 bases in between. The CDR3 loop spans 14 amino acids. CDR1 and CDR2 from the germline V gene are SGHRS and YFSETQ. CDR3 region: CASSNHDRGETQYF. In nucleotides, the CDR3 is TGCGCCAGCAGCAACCATGATCGCGGAGAGACCCAGTACTTC.

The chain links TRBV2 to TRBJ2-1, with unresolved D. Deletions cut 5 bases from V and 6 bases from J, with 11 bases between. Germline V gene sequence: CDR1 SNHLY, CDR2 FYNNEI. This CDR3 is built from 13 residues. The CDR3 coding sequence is TGTGCCAGCAGTCCAAGACCCCTCAATGAGCAGTTCTTC. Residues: CASSPRPLNEQFF.

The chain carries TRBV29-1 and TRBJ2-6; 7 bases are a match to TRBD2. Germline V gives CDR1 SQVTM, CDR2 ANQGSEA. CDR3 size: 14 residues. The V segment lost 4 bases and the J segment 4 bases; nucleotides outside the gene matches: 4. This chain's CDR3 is CSVVGGLGANVLTF. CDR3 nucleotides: TGCAGCGTTGTGGGAGGGCTAGGGGCCAACGTCCTGACTTTC.

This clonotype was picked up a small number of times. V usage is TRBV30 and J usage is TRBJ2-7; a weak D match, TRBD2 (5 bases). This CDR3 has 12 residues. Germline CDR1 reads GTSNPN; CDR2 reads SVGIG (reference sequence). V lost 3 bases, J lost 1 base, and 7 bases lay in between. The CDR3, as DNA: TGTGCCTGGAGGAGGGATTCCTACGAGCAGTACTTC. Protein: CAWRRDSYEQYF. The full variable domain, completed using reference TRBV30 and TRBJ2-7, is SQTIHQWPATLVQPVGSPLSLECTVEGTSNPNLYWYRQAAGRGLQLLFYSVGIGQISSEVPQNLSASRPQDRQFILSSKKLLLSDSGFYLCAWRRDSYEQYFGPGTRLTVT.

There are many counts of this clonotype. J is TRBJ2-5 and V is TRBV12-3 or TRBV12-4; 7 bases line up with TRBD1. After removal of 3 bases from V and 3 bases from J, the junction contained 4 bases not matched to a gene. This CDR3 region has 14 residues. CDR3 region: CASSFSRGKETQYF. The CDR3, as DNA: TGTGCCAGCAGTTTCTCCAGGGGGAAAGAGACCCAGTACTTC.

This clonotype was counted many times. CDR3 in amino acids: CASSPDRGYEQYV. DNA of the CDR3: TGTGCCAGCAGCCCGGACAGGGGCTACGAGCAGTACGTC. This chain connects TRBV7-2 to TRBJ2-7; 9 nucleotides line up with TRBD1. CDR3 length: 13 amino acids. The trim removed 5 bases at V and 3 bases at J, leaving 2 bases unmatched. Germline CDR1 SGHTA, CDR2 FQGNSA.

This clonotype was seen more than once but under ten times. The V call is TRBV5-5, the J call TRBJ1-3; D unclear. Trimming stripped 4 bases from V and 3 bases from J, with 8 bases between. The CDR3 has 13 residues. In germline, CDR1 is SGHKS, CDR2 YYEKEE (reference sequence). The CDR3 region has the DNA TGTGCCAGCAGCCCCGCGTATGGAAACACCATATATTTT. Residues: CASSPAYGNTIYF.

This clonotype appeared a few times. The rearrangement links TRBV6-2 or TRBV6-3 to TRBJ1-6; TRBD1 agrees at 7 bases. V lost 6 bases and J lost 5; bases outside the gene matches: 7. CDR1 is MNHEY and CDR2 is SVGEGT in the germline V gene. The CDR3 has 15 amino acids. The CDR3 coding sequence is TGTGCCAGCAGAGACCAACAGGGGAATAATTCACCCCTCCACTTT. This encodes CASRDQQGNNSPLHF.

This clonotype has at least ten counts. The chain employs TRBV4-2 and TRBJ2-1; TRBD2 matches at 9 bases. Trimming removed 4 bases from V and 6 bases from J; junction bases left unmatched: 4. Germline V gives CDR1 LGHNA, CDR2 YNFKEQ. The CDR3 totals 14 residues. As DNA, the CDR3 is TGTGCCAGCAGCCCGATAGCGGGGGTCAATGAGCAGTTCTTC. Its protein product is CASSPIAGVNEQFF.

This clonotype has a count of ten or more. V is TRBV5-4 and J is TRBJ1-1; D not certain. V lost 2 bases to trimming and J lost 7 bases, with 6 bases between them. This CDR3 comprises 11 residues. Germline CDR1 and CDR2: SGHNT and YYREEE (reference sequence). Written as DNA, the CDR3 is TGTGCCAGCAGCTTTTTAAGTGAAGCTTTCTTT. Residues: CASSFLSEAFF.

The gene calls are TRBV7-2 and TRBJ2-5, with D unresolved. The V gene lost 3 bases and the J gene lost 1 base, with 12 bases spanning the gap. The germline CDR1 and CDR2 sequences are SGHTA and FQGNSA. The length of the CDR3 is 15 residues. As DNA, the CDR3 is TGTGCCAGCAGCTTCCAACGAGGCACCCAAGAGACCCAGTACTTC. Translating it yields CASSFQRGTQETQYF.

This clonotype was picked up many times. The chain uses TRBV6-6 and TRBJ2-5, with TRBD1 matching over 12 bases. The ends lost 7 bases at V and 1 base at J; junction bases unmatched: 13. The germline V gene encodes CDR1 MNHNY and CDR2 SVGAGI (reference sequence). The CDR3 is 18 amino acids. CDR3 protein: CASTLGMGQGAPQETQYF. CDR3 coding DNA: TGTGCCAGCACCCTAGGGATGGGACAGGGGGCGCCCCAAGAGACCCAGTACTTC.

CDR3: CASSLGFRHHGYTF. DNA of the CDR3: TGTGCCAGCAGCTTAGGGTTCAGGCATCATGGCTACACCTTC. This rearrangement joins TRBV7-9 to TRBJ1-2; D gene unclear. The CDR3 is made up of 14 amino acids. The germline gives CDR1 SEHNR, CDR2 FQNEAQ (reference sequence). With 1 base removed from V and 6 bases from J, the gap between germline ends came to 12 bases. The full variable domain, in which reference TRBV7-9 and TRBJ1-2 provide the parts outside the CDR3, is DTGVSQNPRHKITKRGQNVTFRCDPISEHNRLYWYRQTLGQGPEFLTYFQNEAQLEKSRLLSDRFSAERPKGSFSTLEIQRTEQGDSAMYLCASSLGFRHHGYTFGSGTRLTVV.

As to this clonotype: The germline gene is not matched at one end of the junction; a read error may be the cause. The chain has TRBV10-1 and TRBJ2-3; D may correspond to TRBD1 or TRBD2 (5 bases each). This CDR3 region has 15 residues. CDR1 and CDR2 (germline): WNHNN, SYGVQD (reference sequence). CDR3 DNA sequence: TGCGCCAGCGGGGCAGGACTGGGTGGCACTGATACGGAGTATTTT. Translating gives CASGAGLGGTDTEYF.

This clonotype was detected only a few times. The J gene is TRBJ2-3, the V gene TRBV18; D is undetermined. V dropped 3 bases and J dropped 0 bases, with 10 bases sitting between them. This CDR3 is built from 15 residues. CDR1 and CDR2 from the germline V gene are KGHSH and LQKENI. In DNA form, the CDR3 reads TGTGCCAGCTCACCGGGTGTACGCAGCACAGATACGCAGTATTTT. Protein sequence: CASSPGVRSTDTQYF.

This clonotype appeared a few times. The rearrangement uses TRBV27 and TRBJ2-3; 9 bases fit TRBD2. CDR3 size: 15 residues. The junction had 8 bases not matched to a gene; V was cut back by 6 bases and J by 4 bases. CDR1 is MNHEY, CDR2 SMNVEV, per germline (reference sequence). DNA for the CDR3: TGTGCCAGCAGCCCTAGCGGGGTCTACCCAGATACGCAGTATTTT. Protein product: CASSPSGVYPDTQYF.